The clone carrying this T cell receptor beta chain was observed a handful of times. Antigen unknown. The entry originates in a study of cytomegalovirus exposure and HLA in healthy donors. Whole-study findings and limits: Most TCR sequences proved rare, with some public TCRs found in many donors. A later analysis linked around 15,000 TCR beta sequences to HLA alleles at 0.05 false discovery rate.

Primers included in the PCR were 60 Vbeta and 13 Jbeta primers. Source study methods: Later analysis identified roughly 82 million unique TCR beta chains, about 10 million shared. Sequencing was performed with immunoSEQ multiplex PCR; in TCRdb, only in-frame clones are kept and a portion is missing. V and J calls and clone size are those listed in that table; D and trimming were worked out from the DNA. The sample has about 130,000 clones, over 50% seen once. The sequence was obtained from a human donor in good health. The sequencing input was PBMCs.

The CDR3 DNA is TGTGCCAGCAGCCAAGAGGACAGGAGCTCCTACGAGCAGTACTTC. Amino acid sequence: CASSQEDRSSYEQYF. The genes are TRBV4-2 and TRBJ2-7, with 7 positions matching TRBD1. V lost 0 bases and J lost 0; bases outside the gene matches: 2. Germline CDR1 is LGHNA and CDR2 is YNFKEQ. This CDR3 has 15 amino acids.